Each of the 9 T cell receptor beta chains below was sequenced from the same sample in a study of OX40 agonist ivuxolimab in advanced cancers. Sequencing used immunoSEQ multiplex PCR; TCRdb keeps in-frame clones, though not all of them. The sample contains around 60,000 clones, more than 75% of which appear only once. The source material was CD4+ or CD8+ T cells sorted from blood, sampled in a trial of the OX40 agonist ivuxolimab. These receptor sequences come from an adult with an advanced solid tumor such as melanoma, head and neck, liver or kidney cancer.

The CDR3 sequence is CASRSGTGESNSPLHF. As DNA, the CDR3 is TGCGCCAGCAGGTCCGGGACAGGGGAATCCAATTCACCCCTCCACTTT. The chain has TRBV4-1 and TRBJ1-6; 10 nucleotides align to TRBD1. Trimming removed 6 bases from V and 7 bases from J; junction bases left unmatched: 9. There are 16 residues in the CDR3. Germline CDR1 MGHRA, CDR2 YSYEKL.

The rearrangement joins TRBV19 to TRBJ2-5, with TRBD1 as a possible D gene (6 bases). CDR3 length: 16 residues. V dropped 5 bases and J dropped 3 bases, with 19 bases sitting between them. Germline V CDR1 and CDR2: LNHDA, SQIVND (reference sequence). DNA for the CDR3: TGTGCCAGTAGTGCATTACCCCGGGACACCAAAGAGACCCAGTACTTC. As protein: CASSALPRDTKETQYF.

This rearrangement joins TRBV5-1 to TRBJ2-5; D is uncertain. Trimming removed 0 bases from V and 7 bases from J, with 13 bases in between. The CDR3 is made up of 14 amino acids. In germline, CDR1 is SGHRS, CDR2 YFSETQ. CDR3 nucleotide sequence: TGCGCCAGCAGCTTGGCCGTCAGTCTTGGGACCCAGTACTTC. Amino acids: CASSLAVSLGTQYF.

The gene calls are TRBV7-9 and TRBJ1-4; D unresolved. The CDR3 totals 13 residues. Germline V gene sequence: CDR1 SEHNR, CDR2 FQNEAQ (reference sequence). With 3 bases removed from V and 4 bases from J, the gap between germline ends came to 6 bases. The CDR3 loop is CASSLDLNEKLFF. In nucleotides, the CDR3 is TGTGCCAGCAGCTTGGACCTTAATGAAAAACTGTTTTTT.

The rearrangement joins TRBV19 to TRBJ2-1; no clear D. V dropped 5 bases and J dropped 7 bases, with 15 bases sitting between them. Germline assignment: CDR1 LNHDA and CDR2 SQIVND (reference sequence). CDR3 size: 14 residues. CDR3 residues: CASSVTPQKNEQFF. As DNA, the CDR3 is TGTGCCAGTAGTGTAACACCTCAGAAGAATGAGCAGTTCTTC.

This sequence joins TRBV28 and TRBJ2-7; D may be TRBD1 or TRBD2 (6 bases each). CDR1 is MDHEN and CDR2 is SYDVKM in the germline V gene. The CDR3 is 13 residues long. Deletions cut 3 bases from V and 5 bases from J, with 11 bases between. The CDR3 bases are TGTGCCAGCAGTTTGTCAGGGGAGGACGAGCAGTACTTC. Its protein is CASSLSGEDEQYF.

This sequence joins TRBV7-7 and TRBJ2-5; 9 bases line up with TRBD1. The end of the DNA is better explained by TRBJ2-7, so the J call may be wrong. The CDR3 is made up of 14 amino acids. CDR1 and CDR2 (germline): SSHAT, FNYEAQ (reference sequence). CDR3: CASSIGDRGYEQYF. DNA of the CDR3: TGTGCCAGCAGCATCGGCGACAGGGGGTACGAGCAGTACTTC.

The CDR3 loop is CASSLGQSAGELFF. The CDR3, as DNA: TGTGCCAGCAGCCTGGGACAGTCTGCCGGGGAGCTGTTTTTT. The chain carries TRBV11-3 and TRBJ2-2; 7 nucleotides match TRBD1. Trimming cost V 5 bases and J 6 bases; bases outside gene matches: 6. Germline loops: CDR1 SGHNT, CDR2 YENEEA. The CDR3 is 14 amino acids.

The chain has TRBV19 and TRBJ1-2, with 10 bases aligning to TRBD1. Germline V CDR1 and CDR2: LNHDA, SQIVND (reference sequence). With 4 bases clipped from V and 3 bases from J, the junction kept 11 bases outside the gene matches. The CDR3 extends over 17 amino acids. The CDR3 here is CASSTYDRGREYYGYTF. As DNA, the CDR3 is TGTGCCAGTAGTACGTACGACAGGGGGCGCGAGTACTATGGCTACACCTTC.